This TCR beta chain was identified during a study of T and B cells in COVID-19 patients. This CDR3 is built from 14 residues. Trimming left V 0 bases short and J 14 bases short, with 19 bases between. CDR1 is GTSNPN and CDR2 is SVGIG in the germline V gene (reference sequence). Multiplex PCR with BIOMED2 TRB-A/B primer pools amplified TRB rearrangements. TCRdb reanalysed the multiplex PCR reads using MiXCR and keeps one entry per CDR3 protein. Of about 15,000 distinct CDR3 sequences in the sample, about 31% were seen once. TRB was amplified from around 250-500 ng of blood genomic DNA. The TCR sequence derives from a human donor who had recovered from COVID-19. V is TRBV30 and J is TRBJ1-4; D not resolved. The sequencing sample was made of blood. The CDR3 DNA sequence: TGTGCCTGGAGTGTACGGGCCCCTGGGGAAAGGCTGTTTTTT. This encodes CAWSVRAPGERLFF.